The T cell receptor beta chain described here comes from a study of identifying expanded T cells in peripheral blood (dated by TCRdb to about 2019). Regarding the complete study: Four technical replicates, made by sequencing separate aliquots from the same pool of genomic DNA, were compared pairwise.

TCRbeta CDR3 regions were profiled with the immunoSEQ Assay using bias-controlled multiplex PCR amplification of genomic DNA. The study's processing was this. To quantify the absolute abundance of each unique TCRbeta CDR3 region, the sequences were collapsed and filtered. Differential abundance was assessed using a binomial (Fisher-equivalent) model and a beta-binomial model in which time-dependent variance fitted from healthy donors was added. Clones with fewer than 5 combined templates were excluded, and clones with Benjamini-Hochberg FDR below 0.01 were called differentially abundant. In the beta-binomial model, variance was expressed as a function of the total template count across the two samples, in the form v = (b*log(k)+a)^2. As stored in TCRdb, this immuneACCESS dataset retains in-frame rearrangements with V and J assigned. A fraction of the clones does not appear; measured against another copy, unresolved V genes explain less than half of the discrepancy, and the remainder lacks a known reason. V and J calls and clone size are copied from that table; D and trimming were computed from the DNA. The sample table records around 80,000 clones; roughly nine tenths of these occur just once. Under 3.5% of the sample is in the top ten clones.

This clone was picked up one time. Its recognized antigen is unknown. At one of its ends the junction is not consistent with the germline gene, which may arise from a read error. What the authors observed across the whole study: The authors expected that biological variance in healthy repertoires might rise further over much longer intervals, such as months to years. The beta-binomial model significantly reduced the number of clones called differentially abundant and the false-positive rate across all healthy-donor time intervals. About 1.2 differentially abundant clones were flagged by the binomial model between technical replicates, whereas about 15 and 19 were flagged over two weeks and four weeks, respectively. In all healthy donors, the variance in clone template counts between samples taken 2 to 3 weeks apart rose significantly as total template count increased.

No immune events such as infections were documented for the healthy donors during the collection period. To calibrate time-dependent variance in a beta-binomial model of T-cell clone differential abundance, blood repertoires from healthy donors were used as a training cohort. The training cohort comprised some 10 healthy donors, 3 female and 7 male. The donors were between roughly 29 and 70 years old, with an average age of approximately 46 years. Whole blood was collected from each healthy donor at three time points spaced 2 to 3 weeks apart and obtained from a commercial supplier. For immunosequencing, genomic DNA was extracted from whole blood that had not been sorted. Sequenced sample: blood. This clonotype originated in a person aged 18-69 years in good health.

The DNA sequence is as follows: TGTGCCAACAGCCTTGGGGACAGCGATAGTAACTATGGCTACACCTTC. Its amino acids are CANSLGDSDSNYGYTF. The chain couples TRBV9 to TRBJ1-2, and 7 bases in between align with TRBD1. From its cysteine to its phenylalanine, the CDR3 spans 16 amino acids. The kept DNA is CDR3 alone, 48 bases in frame from the first base. Taken from the germline V gene, the CDR1 and CDR2 loops are SGDLS and YYNGEE.